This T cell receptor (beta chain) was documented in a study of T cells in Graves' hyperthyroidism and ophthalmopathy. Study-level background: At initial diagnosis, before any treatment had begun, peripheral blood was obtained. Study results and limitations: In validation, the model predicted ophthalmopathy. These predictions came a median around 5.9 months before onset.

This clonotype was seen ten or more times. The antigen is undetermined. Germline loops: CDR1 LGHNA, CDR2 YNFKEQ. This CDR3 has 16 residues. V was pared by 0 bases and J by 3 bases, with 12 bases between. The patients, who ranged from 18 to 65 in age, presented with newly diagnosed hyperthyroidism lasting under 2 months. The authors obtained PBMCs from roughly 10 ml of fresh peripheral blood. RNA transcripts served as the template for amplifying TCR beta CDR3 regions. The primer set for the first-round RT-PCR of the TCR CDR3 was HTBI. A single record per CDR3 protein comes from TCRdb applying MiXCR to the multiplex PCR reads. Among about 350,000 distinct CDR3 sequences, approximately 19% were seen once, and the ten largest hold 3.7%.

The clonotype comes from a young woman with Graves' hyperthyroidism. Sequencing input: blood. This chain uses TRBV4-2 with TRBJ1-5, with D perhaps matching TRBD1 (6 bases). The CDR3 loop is CASSQDQQGLNQPQHF. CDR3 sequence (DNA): TGTGCCAGCAGCCAAGATCAACAGGGTCTCAATCAGCCCCAGCATTTT.